A single sample gave rise to the 18 T cell receptor beta chains below, sequenced in a study of blood T cells in healthy people across ages. A J-beta primer mix and a sample-barcoded 5' primer were used in a second PCR of about 7 to 12 cycles. TCRdb re-called the 5' RACE reads through MiXCR, storing one row per CDR3 protein. This table has roughly 830,000 distinct CDR3 sequences, about 62% appearing once. Sequenced: blood. The receptors derive from a man aged 30-40 years in good health.

This clonotype was seen a handful of times. The chain is built from TRBV10-3 and TRBJ2-1, with a weak D call TRBD2 (5 bases). Germline values: CDR1 ENHRY, CDR2 SYGVKD. Trimming shortened V by 6 bases and J by 2 bases, and 8 bases separated the two germline ends. CDR3 length: 13 amino acids. Here the CDR3 reads CAIRPGTYNEQFF. The CDR3 DNA follows: TGTGCCATCAGACCCGGGACCTACAATGAGCAGTTCTTC.

The gene calls are TRBV6-2 or TRBV6-3 and TRBJ1-6, with TRBD1 identical over 8 bases. Looked up from germline, CDR1 is MNHEY and CDR2 is SVGEGT. V was pared by 5 bases and J by 7 bases, with 7 bases of the junction left unmatched. This CDR3 is 15 amino acids long. The DNA for the CDR3 is TGTGCCAGCAGTGCCTCGGACAGGGACAATTCACCCCTCCACTTT. Encoded protein: CASSASDRDNSPLHF.

This clonotype was detected only a few times. The chain combines TRBV29-1 with TRBJ2-7, with D tentatively TRBD2 (6 bases). Germline values: CDR1 SQVTM, CDR2 ANQGSEA. Trimming left V 5 bases short and J 1 base short, with 9 bases between. The CDR3 is made up of 12 amino acids. The CDR3: CSVIGSSYEQYF. CDR3 nucleotide sequence: TGCAGCGTTATCGGGAGTTCCTACGAGCAGTACTTC.

This chain links TRBV27 with TRBJ2-7; 8 nucleotides agree with TRBD1. CDR3 length equals 15 residues. Germline CDR1 and CDR2: MNHEY and SMNVEV (reference sequence). The V segment lost 3 bases and the J segment 5 bases; nucleotides outside the gene matches: 9. The CDR3 reads CASSFVRGRMDEQYF. CDR3 DNA sequence: TGTGCCAGCAGTTTCGTCAGGGGGCGCATGGACGAGCAGTACTTC.

The chain links TRBV20-1 to TRBJ2-5, with 7 bases aligning to TRBD1. CDR1 and CDR2 from the germline V gene are DFQATT and SNEGSKA (reference sequence). This CDR3 is built from 16 residues. J gave up 5 bases and V 2 bases, and 14 bases lay outside the gene matches. CDR3 in DNA: TGCAGTGCTAGACCGATTCCACGGGACAGAGTTGAGACCCAGTACTTC. It translates to CSARPIPRDRVETQYF.

This clonotype appeared a few times. The V and J genes are TRBV7-9 and TRBJ2-5, with D possibly being TRBD2 (5 bases). This CDR3 is built from 15 residues. Germline CDR1 reads SEHNR; CDR2 reads FQNEAQ (reference sequence). The CDR3 here is CASASGTAYQETQYF. CDR3 coding DNA: TGTGCTAGCGCATCCGGAACAGCCTACCAAGAGACCCAGTACTTC.

The rearrangement links TRBV16 to TRBJ2-5; the D gene is possibly TRBD1 (6 bases). The J call is uncertain, as TRBJ2-7 better fits the DNA end. The CDR3 spans 13 residues. CDR1 and CDR2 from the germline V gene are KGHSY and FQNENV. Written as DNA, the CDR3 is TGTGCCAGCAGCCAAAGAGCAGGGGACGAGCAGTACTTC. As protein: CASSQRAGDEQYF.

V usage is TRBV5-6 and J usage is TRBJ2-1; TRBD2 matches 7 bases. Trimming at V came to 7 bases and at J to 9 bases, leaving 16 bases not matched to a gene. Germline CDR1 SGHDT, CDR2 YYEEEE. The CDR3 length is 15 residues. Here the CDR3 DNA reads TGTGCCAGCTGCGCCGGGGGGTGGGGCCAGTTTGAGCAGTTCTTC. Translated, it gives CASCAGGWGQFEQFF.

V and J are TRBV4-3 and TRBJ2-7, with D perhaps being TRBD1 or TRBD2 (5 bases each). The V end was cut by 0 bases, the J end by 4 bases, with 16 bases between. Germline V gene lookup returns CDR1 LGHNA and CDR2 YSLEER. This CDR3 region has 16 residues. The CDR3 bases are TGCGCCAGCAGCCAAGAGAGGGACCCAATACGTTACGAGCAGTACTTC. Translation gives CASSQERDPIRYEQYF.

The DNA for the CDR3 is TGTGCCAGCACCCTAGGACGGACTCCCTCCTACGAGCAGTACTTC. Its protein is CASTLGRTPSYEQYF. V usage is TRBV6-2 or TRBV6-3 and J usage is TRBJ2-7, with a weak D call TRBD2 (5 bases). Germline values: CDR1 MNHEY, CDR2 SVGEGT. The CDR3 consists of 15 residues. V lost 7 bases, J lost 0 bases, and 16 bases lay in between.

The chain recombines TRBV28 with TRBJ1-1, with no clear D. V lost 5 bases to trimming and J lost 1 base, with 8 bases between them. CDR1 and CDR2 from the germline V gene are MDHEN and SYDVKM. This CDR3 has 13 residues. The CDR3 DNA is TGTGCCAGCAGTCGGGAGGCGAACACTGAAGCTTTCTTT. Protein: CASSREANTEAFF. Full variable domain (remainder filled in from reference TRBV28 and TRBJ1-1): DVKVTQSSRYLVKRTGEKVFLECVQDMDHENMFWYRQDPGLGLRLIYFSYDVKMKEKGDIPEGYSVSREKKERFSLILESASTNQTSMYLCASSREANTEAFFGQGTRLTVV.

The V call is TRBV7-8, the J call TRBJ2-7; no clear D gene. Trimming took off 7 bases at V and 7 bases at J, with 17 bases between the two ends. The CDR3 has 13 residues. Germline CDR1 and CDR2: SGHVS and FQNEAQ. The CDR3 region is CASNNIDGSEQYF. CDR3 in DNA: TGTGCCAGCAACAATATCGACGGGTCTGAGCAGTACTTC.

The chain recombines TRBV7-2 with TRBJ2-1, with 15 bases aligning to TRBD2. The V and J ends lost 5 bases and 6 bases, in that order; junction bases with no gene match: 8. In germline, CDR1 is SGHTA, CDR2 FQGNSA. CDR3 length equals 17 residues. The CDR3 sequence: CASSPLGLAGGSNEQFF. The CDR3, as DNA: TGTGCCAGCAGCCCCCTGGGACTAGCGGGGGGAAGCAATGAGCAGTTCTTC.

This clonotype was recorded a few times. The CDR3 DNA is TGCAGCGTTGAAACCCCGGGTTACAATGAGCAGTTCTTC. As protein: CSVETPGYNEQFF. The chain couples TRBV29-1 to TRBJ2-1; D is undetermined. The CDR3 is 13 amino acids. V lost 2 bases, J lost 4 bases, and 9 bases lay in between. Germline values: CDR1 SQVTM, CDR2 ANQGSEA.

About this clonotype: At one of its ends the junction is not consistent with the germline gene, which may arise from a read error. The rearrangement uses TRBV6-5 and TRBJ2-2; possibly TRBD2 for D (5 bases). Germline V gene sequence: CDR1 MNHEY, CDR2 SVGAGI. CDR3 length: 16 amino acids. This chain's CDR3 is CASSYHPVVSAGKLFF. The CDR3 nucleotides read TGTGCCAGCAGTTACCATCCAGTAGTTAGCGCCGGGAAGCTGTTTTTT.

This chain joins TRBV28 and TRBJ2-7; TRBD1 might be the D (6 bases). Between the trimmed V and J ends, which lost 2 bases and 7 bases, there was a span of 15 bases. From germline, CDR1 is MDHEN and CDR2 SYDVKM. The CDR3 totals 14 residues. The CDR3 DNA follows: TGTGCCAGCAGTTTACAGGGGCCCCAAGGGGAGCAGTACTTC. Translation: CASSLQGPQGEQYF.

The genes are TRBV4-3 and TRBJ2-7, with 7 bases lining up with TRBD2. The V segment lost 5 bases and the J segment 0 bases; nucleotides outside the gene matches: 13. CDR1 and CDR2 (germline): LGHNA, YSLEER. The CDR3 is made up of 17 amino acids. The chain's CDR3 is CASSYRSGRSSSYEQYF. As DNA, the CDR3 is TGCGCCAGCAGCTACCGATCCGGGAGGTCCTCCTCCTACGAGCAGTACTTC.

This clonotype was detected only once. This rearrangement joins TRBV9 to TRBJ2-1; TRBD1 matches 10 bases. CDR3 size: 17 residues. Germline values: CDR1 SGDLS, CDR2 YYNGEE. The trim removed 4 bases at V and 7 bases at J, leaving 14 bases unmatched. CDR3 sequence reads: CASSPASGTGVRNEQFF. In DNA form, the CDR3 reads TGTGCCAGCAGCCCAGCGAGCGGGACAGGGGTAAGGAATGAGCAGTTCTTC.